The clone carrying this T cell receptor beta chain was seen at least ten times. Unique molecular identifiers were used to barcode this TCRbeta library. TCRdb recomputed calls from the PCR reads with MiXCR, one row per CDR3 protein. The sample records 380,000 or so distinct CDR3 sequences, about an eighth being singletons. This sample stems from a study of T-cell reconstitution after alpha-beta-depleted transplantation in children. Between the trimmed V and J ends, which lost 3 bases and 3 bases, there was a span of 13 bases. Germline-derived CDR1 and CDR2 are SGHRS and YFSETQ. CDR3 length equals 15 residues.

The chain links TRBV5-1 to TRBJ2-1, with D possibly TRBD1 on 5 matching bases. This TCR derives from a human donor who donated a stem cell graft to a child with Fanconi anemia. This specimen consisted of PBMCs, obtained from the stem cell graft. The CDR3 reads CASSSVPGIYNEQFF. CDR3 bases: TGCGCCAGCAGCTCAGTACCAGGGATCTACAATGAGCAGTTCTTC.